The clone carrying this TCR beta chain was seen repeatedly, ten times or more. The sample originates from a study of T cells in Graves' hyperthyroidism and ophthalmopathy. The overall study: The initial diagnosis was the point when peripheral blood was collected, ahead of any treatment.

Using RNA transcripts as the source, TCR beta CDR3 regions were amplified. TCR CDR3 underwent first-round RT-PCR with the HTBI primer set. From the multiplex PCR reads, TCRdb called clonotypes with MiXCR, one entry per CDR3 protein. There are about 400,000 distinct CDR3 sequences in the sample; roughly 14% occur only once, and less than 20% lies in the top ten. The V end was cut by 4 bases, the J end by 6 bases, with 14 bases between. The CDR3 covers 14 residues. Germline-derived CDR1 and CDR2 are SGHTA and FQGNSA. Over 9 ml of fresh peripheral blood supplied the PBMCs. This TCR was recovered from a woman between 25 and 40 years old with Graves' ophthalmopathy. J is TRBJ2-3 and V is TRBV7-2, with D perhaps TRBD1 or TRBD2 (6 bases each). The sequenced material came from blood. CDR3 in DNA: TGTGCCAGCAGCTCTCTGATCGGGGGCGATACGCAGTATTTT. Its protein product is CASSSLIGGDTQYF.